What follows is one T cell receptor (beta chain) and its context. Its antigen is not identified. Germline V CDR1 and CDR2: ENHRY, SYGVKD. V was pared by 4 bases and J by 4 bases, with 3 bases of the junction left unmatched. The CDR3 covers 14 residues. This entry comes from a study of OX40 agonist ivuxolimab in advanced cancers. Study overall: Patients were dosed with the agonistic anti-OX40 (CD134) antibody ivuxolimab.

Method: immunoSEQ multiplex PCR; TCRdb's copy keeps in-frame clones and lacks some. This sample has some 46,000 clones, with roughly nine tenths found just once. General study results and limits: Several nonresponders also turned out to have low normalized T-cell clonal expansion.

The sequences come from CD4+ or CD8+ T cells sorted from blood, collected in a trial of the OX40 agonist ivuxolimab. This rearrangement joins TRBV10-3 to TRBJ1-5; 8 bases map to TRBD1. The source is an adult with an advanced solid tumor such as melanoma, head and neck, liver or kidney cancer. The CDR3 reads CAISGRQGNQPQHF. The CDR3 DNA reads as TGTGCCATCAGTGGTCGACAGGGGAATCAGCCCCAGCATTTT.